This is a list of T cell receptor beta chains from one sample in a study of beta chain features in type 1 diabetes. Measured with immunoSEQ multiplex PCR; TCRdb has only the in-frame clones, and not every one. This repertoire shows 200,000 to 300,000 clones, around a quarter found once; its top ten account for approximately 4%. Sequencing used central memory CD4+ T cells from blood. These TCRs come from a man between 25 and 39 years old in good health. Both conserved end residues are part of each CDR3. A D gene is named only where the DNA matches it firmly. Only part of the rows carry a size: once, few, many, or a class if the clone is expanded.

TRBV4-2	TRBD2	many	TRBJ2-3	CASSQEGNSGGTDTQYF	TGTGCCAGCAGCCAAGAAGGGAATAGCGGGGGGACAGATACGCAGTATTTT
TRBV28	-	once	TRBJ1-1	CASSLPLEGQAFF	TGTGCCAGCAGTTTACCCCTGGAGGGTCAAGCTTTCTTT
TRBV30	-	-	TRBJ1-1	CAWSPFSMNTEAFF	TGTGCCTGGAGTCCCTTCTCCATGAACACTGAAGCTTTCTTT
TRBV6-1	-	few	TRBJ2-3	CASRAGPVGNTQYF	TGTGCCAGCAGAGCTGGGCCGGTTGGAAATACGCAGTATTTT
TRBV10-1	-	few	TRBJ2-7	CASSEFYEQYF	TGCGCCAGCAGTGAGTTCTACGAGCAGTACTTC
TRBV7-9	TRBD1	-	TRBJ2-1	CASSPGTGTYNEQFF	TGTGCCAGCAGTCCCGGGACAGGGACCTACAATGAGCAGTTCTTC
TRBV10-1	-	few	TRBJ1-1	CASSGNLNTEAFF	TGCGCCAGCAGTGGAAACTTGAACACTGAAGCTTTCTTT
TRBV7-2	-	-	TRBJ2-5	CASSAKRAYQETQYF	TGTGCCAGCAGCGCCAAAAGGGCCTATCAAGAGACCCAGTACTTC
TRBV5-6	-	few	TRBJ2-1	CASGQTGSYNEQFF	TGTGCCAGCGGACAAACAGGGTCCTACAATGAGCAGTTCTTC
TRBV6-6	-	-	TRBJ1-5	CASSYTDQPQHF	TGTGCCAGCAGTTATACTGATCAGCCCCAGCATTTT
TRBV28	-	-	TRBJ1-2	CASSLMVAGDAGGYTF	TGTGCCAGCAGTTTGATGGTAGCGGGAGACGCCGGGGGCTACACCTTC
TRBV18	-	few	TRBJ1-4	CASSPNPAEKLFF	TGTGCCAGCTCACCTAACCCAGCCGAAAAACTGTTTTTT
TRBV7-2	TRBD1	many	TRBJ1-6	CASSLGTANSPLHF	TGTGCCAGCAGCTTGGGGACAGCGAATTCACCCCTCCACTTT
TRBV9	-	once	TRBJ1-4	CASSVGPGGEKLFF	TGTGCCAGCAGCGTAGGTCCGGGAGGCGAAAAACTGTTTTTT
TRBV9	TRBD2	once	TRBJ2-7	CASSVMTSGSLHEQYF	TGTGCCAGCAGCGTAATGACTAGCGGGAGCCTCCACGAGCAGTACTTC
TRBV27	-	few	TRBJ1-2	CASGYKSSNYGYTF	TGTGCCAGCGGTTACAAGTCCTCTAACTATGGCTACACCTTC
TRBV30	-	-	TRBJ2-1	CAWSAAYNEQFF	TGTGCCTGGAGTGCGGCTTACAATGAGCAGTTCTTC
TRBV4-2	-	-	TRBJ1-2	CASSQDEGTYGYTF	TGTGCCAGCAGCCAAGATGAAGGGACCTATGGCTACACCTTC
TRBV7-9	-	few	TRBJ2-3	CASSISTDTQYF	TGTGCCAGCAGCATAAGCACAGATACGCAGTATTTT
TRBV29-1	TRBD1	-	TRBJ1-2	CSVDGSAGGYNYGYTF	TGCAGCGTTGATGGGTCGGCAGGGGGCTATAACTATGGCTACACCTTC
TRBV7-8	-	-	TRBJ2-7	CASSSGEVGEQYF	TGTGCCAGCAGCTCCGGGGAGGTCGGCGAGCAGTACTTC
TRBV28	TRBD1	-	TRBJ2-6	CASSLGRGRGSTGANVLTF	TGTGCCAGCAGTTTGGGCAGGGGGCGCGGTTCAACTGGGGCCAACGTCCTGACTTTC
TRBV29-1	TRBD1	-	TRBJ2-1	CSVSRTGGAIDEQFF	TGCAGCGTCTCTCGAACAGGGGGTGCTATCGATGAGCAGTTCTTC
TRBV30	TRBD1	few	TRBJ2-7	CAWSLLTGKRTYEQYF	TGTGCCTGGAGTCTCTTGACAGGGAAGAGGACCTACGAGCAGTACTTC
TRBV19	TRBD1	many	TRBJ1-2	CASSADRGRGYGYTF	TGTGCCAGTAGTGCAGACAGGGGGCGCGGCTATGGCTACACCTTC
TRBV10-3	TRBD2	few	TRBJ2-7	CAIKSGRAYEQYF	TGTGCCATCAAAAGCGGGAGGGCCTACGAGCAGTACTTC
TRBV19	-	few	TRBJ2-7	CASSMSNGPFSEQYF	TGTGCCAGTAGTATGAGCAACGGCCCCTTCAGCGAGCAGTACTTC
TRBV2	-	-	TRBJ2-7	CARSGPSRAYEQYF	TGTGCCCGCAGTGGGCCGAGTCGGGCCTACGAGCAGTACTTC
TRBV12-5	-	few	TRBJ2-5	CASGSGLLVVETQYF	TGTGCTAGTGGTTCCGGACTCCTAGTTGTGGAGACCCAGTACTTC
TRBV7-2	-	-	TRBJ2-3	CASSLAIAASTDTQYF	TGTGCCAGCAGCTTAGCGATAGCGGCTAGCACAGATACGCAGTATTTT
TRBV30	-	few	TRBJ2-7	CAWSKGRERVNEQYF	TGTGCCTGGAGTAAGGGGCGGGAACGGGTAAACGAGCAGTACTTC
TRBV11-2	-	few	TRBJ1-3	CASSPSRGGLSGNTIYF	TGTGCCAGCAGCCCCAGTCGGGGGGGGCTCAGTGGAAACACCATATATTTT
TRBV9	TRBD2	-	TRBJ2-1	CASSVGTSGNNEQFF	TGTGCCAGCAGCGTGGGGACTAGCGGGAACAATGAGCAGTTCTTC
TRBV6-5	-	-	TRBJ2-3	CASSPSWGTHGTQYF	TGTGCCAGCAGTCCCTCTTGGGGGACGCACGGTACGCAGTATTTT
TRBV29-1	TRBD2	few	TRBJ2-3	CSVMGSVSGSGPDTQYF	TGCAGCGTGATGGGGTCGGTCAGCGGGAGTGGGCCAGATACGCAGTATTTT
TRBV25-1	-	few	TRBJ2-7	CASSDGIAEQYF	TGTGCCAGCAGTGACGGGATAGCCGAGCAGTACTTC
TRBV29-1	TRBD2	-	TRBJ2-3	CSVEGVAGGTDTQYF	TGCAGCGTTGAAGGGGTAGCGGGAGGCACAGATACGCAGTATTTT
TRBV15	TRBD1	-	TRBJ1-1	CATSGQGLTEAFF	TGTGCCACCAGTGGACAGGGGCTCACTGAAGCTTTCTTT
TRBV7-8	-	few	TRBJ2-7	CASSLVGTASTFAYEQYF	TGTGCCAGCAGCTTAGTTGGGACGGCGTCGACCTTCGCCTACGAGCAGTACTTC
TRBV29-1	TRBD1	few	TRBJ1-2	CSVQKGQEDYGYTF	TGCAGCGTTCAGAAGGGACAGGAGGACTATGGCTACACCTTC
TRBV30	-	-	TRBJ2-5	CAYSSFGETQYF	TGTGCCTACTCGTCTTTTGGGGAGACCCAGTACTTC
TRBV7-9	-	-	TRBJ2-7	CASGQSYEQYF	TGTGCCAGCGGACAGTCCTACGAGCAGTACTTC
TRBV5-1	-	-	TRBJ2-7	CASSLGQVHSYEQYF	TGCGCCAGCAGCTTGGGACAGGTTCACTCCTACGAGCAGTACTTC
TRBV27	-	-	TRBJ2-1	CASSSPSGDSYNEQFF	TGTGCCAGCAGTTCTCCCTCGGGGGACTCCTACAATGAGCAGTTCTTC
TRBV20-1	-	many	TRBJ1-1	CSTTDDTEAFF	TGCAGTACAACAGATGACACTGAAGCTTTCTTT
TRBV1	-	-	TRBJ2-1	CTSSRLAGGPLRMIFPGEQFF	TGCACCAGCAGCCGGCTAGCGGGAGGGCCTCTCCGAATGATCTTTCCGGGGGAGCAGTTCTTC
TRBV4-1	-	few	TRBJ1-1	CASRRTPGEENTEAFF	TGCGCCAGCCGGAGAACCCCGGGAGAGGAAAACACTGAAGCTTTCTTT
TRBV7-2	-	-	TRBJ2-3	CASRSRASSTDTQYF	TGTGCCAGCAGATCAAGGGCCTCTAGCACAGATACGCAGTATTTT
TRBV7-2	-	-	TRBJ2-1	CASSLATGNEQFF	TGTGCCAGCAGCTTAGCGACGGGCAATGAGCAGTTCTTC